This entry features one T cell receptor (beta chain) sequence. This entry comes from a study of regulatory and conventional T cells in RAG deficiency. The assay was immunoSEQ multiplex PCR, and TCRdb's table has in-frame clones only and misses some. The table includes 32,000 or so clones, around nine tenths detected once. These data are also associated with another study on regulatory T cells. In that study: The primer mix had 52 TRBV and 13 TRBJ primers.

Sequencing was carried out using CD8+ T cells sorted from blood. The source of this sequence is a human donor in good health.

The CDR3 nucleotides read TGTGCCAGCAGTGAATTTACAGGTAGCAATCAGCCCCAGCATTTT. Translated: CASSEFTGSNQPQHF. J is TRBJ1-5 and V is TRBV6-1, with a weak D call TRBD1 (5 bases). The germline gives CDR1 MNHNS, CDR2 SASEGT. Between the trimmed V and J ends, which lost 2 bases and 0 bases, there was a span of 8 bases. The CDR3 is 15 amino acids.